This TCR beta chain was identified during a study of blood T cell repertoires in COVID-19. Measured with immunoSEQ multiplex PCR; TCRdb has only the in-frame clones, and not every one. Of over 450,000 clones listed, 80% to 90% are singletons. Trimming took 4 bases from V and 8 from J, leaving 17 bases between them. The CDR3 loop spans 13 amino acids. CDR1 and CDR2 from the germline V gene are SQVTM and ANQGSEA. What was sequenced was peripheral blood. The receptor was isolated from a man between 18 and 29 years old with COVID-19, enrolled during active disease. The rearrangement joins TRBV29-1 to TRBJ1-1; no firm D call. The CDR3 region has the DNA TGCAGCGTTGGGCCCCTTTGGCGGAAAGAAGCTTTCTTT. The encoded protein is CSVGPLWRKEAFF.